The clone carrying this T cell receptor (beta chain) was seen just once. Its antigen is as yet unknown. The data originate from a study of graft-versus-host responses after intestinal transplantation. Notes on the study in general: Early post-transplant HvG declines tracked with peak circulating GvH clone levels.

Deletions cut 5 bases from V and 5 bases from J, with 16 bases between. Germline V gives CDR1 MDHEN, CDR2 SYDVKM. CDR3 size: 15 residues. Libraries were prepared by immunoSEQ multiplex PCR; TCRdb keeps only in-frame clonotypes and omits some of them. This table has some 10,000 clones, approximately 92% appearing once. Sequenced material: PBMCs, taken roughly 64 days after transplant. J is TRBJ1-5 and V is TRBV28; perhaps TRBD1 as D (5 bases). The TCR was taken from a human patient who received an intestinal transplant, so some T cells may come from the graft donor. The CDR3 DNA reads TGTGCCAGCAGTCTCCTGGGGGTACCCGATCAGCCCCAGCATTTT. It codes for CASSLLGVPDQPQHF.